This T cell receptor (beta chain) was retrieved from a study of CD8+ T cells in alopecia areata. This clone has more than one count but fewer than ten. This sample's treatment: oral pan-JAK inhibitor, 5-10 mg twice daily. Alopecia areata patients provided lesional scalp punch biopsies and peripheral blood. The CDR3 spans 13 residues. V was clipped by 7 bases and J by 1 base; unmatched bases: 3. Germline-derived CDR1 and CDR2 are SQVTM and ANQGSEA. Sequencing templates came from extracted RNA that was reverse transcribed into cDNA. The table came from immunoSEQ multiplex PCR; TCRdb's copy has only in-frame clones and leaves some out. Here the sample spans around 190,000 clones, approximately 57% being singletons.

Specimen: CD4+ T cells sorted from blood, collected at week 24, from a patient treated with tofacitinib. The TCR was taken from a human donor with alopecia areata. The genes are TRBV29-1 and TRBJ2-3; the match to TRBD2 covers 9 bases. The DNA of the CDR3 is TGCAGCGCCCAGCGGGGGGGCACAGATACGCAGTATTTT. Translation: CSAQRGGTDTQYF.